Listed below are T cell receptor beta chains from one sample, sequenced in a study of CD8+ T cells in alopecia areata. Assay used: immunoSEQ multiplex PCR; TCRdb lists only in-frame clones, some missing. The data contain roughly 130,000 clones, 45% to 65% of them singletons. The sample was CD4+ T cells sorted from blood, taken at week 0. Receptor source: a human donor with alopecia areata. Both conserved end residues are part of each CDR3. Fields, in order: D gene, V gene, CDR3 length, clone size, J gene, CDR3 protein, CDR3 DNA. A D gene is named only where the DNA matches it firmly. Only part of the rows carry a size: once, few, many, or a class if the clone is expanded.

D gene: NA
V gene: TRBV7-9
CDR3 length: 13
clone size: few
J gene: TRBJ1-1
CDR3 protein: CASSLAEGTEAFF
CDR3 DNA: TGTGCCAGCAGCTTAGCGGAGGGGACTGAAGCTTTCTTT

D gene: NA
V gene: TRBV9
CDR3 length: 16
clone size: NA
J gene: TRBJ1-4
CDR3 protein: CASSPVRGTAREKLFF
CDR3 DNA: TGTGCCAGCAGCCCGGTTCGCGGGACGGCAAGGGAAAAACTGTTTTTT

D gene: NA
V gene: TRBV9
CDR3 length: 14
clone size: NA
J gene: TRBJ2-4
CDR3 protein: CASSVATPGSIQYF
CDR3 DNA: TGTGCCAGCAGCGTAGCAACCCCCGGGAGCATTCAGTACTTC

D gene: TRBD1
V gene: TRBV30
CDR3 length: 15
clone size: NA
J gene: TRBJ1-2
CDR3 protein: CAWTPPGQGALGYTF
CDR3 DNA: TGTGCCTGGACCCCGCCGGGACAGGGGGCATTAGGCTACACCTTC

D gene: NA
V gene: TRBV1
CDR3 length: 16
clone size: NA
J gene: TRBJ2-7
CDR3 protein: CTSSPHLASGSYEQYF
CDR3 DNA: TGCACCAGCAGCCCCCACCTGGCTAGCGGGTCCTACGAGCAGTACTTC

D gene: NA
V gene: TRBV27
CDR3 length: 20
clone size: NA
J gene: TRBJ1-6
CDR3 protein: CASSPSPGRVTSSYNSPLHF
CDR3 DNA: TGTGCCAGCAGTCCCTCCCCGGGACGGGTGACAAGCTCCTATAATTCACCCCTCCACTTT

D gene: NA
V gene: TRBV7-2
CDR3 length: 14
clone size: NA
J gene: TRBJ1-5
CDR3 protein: CASSPYDDNQPQHF
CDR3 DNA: TGTGCCAGCAGCCCCTATGACGACAATCAGCCCCAGCATTTT

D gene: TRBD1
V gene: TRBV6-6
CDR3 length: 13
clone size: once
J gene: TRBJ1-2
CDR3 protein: CASRSDRARGYTF
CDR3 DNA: TGTGCCAGCAGGTCGGACAGGGCCAGAGGCTACACCTTC

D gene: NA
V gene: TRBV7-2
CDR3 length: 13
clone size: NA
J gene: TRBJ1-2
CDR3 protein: CASSLVSGYGYTF
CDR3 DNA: TGTGCCAGCAGCTTAGTGTCCGGGTATGGCTACACCTTC

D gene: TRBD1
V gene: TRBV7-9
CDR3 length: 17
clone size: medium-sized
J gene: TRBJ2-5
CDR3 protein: CASSLGQGAPLQETQYF
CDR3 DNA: TGTGCCAGCAGCTTAGGGCAGGGGGCCCCCCTACAAGAGACCCAGTACTTC

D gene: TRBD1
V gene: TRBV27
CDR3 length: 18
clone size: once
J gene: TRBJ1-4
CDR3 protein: CASSSRQGFVNVNEKLFF
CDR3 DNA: TGTGCCAGCAGTTCTAGACAGGGTTTCGTGAATGTGAATGAAAAACTGTTTTTT

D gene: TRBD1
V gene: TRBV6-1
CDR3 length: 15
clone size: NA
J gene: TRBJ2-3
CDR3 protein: CASSERDRAPDTQYF
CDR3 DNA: TGTGCCAGCAGTGAAAGGGACAGGGCCCCAGATACGCAGTATTTT

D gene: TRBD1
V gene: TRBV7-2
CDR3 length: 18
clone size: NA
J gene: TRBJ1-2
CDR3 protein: CASSSIPGTGGYRYGYTF
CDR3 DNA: TGTGCCAGCAGCTCAATCCCCGGAACAGGGGGTTATAGATATGGCTACACCTTC

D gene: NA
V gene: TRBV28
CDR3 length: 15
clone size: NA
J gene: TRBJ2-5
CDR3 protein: CASSLRLGFQETQYF
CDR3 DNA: TGTGCCAGCAGTTTACGGTTAGGGTTCCAAGAGACCCAGTACTTC

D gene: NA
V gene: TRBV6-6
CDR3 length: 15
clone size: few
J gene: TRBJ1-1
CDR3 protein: CASSYSAPGGTEAFF
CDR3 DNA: TGTGCCAGCAGTTACTCGGCCCCCGGAGGGACTGAAGCTTTCTTT

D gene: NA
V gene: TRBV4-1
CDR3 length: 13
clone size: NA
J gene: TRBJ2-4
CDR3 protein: CASSQTGPNIQYF
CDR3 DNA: TGCGCCAGCAGCCAAACGGGACCAAACATTCAGTACTTC

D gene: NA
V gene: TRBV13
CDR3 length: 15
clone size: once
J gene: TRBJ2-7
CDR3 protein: CASSLGLGGSYEQYF
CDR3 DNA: TGTGCCAGCAGCTTAGGCCTTGGAGGCAGTTACGAGCAGTACTTC

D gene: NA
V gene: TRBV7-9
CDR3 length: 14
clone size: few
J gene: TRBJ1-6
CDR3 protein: CASSISTGFSPLHF
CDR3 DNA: TGTGCCAGCAGCATTAGTACAGGGTTTTCACCCCTCCACTTT

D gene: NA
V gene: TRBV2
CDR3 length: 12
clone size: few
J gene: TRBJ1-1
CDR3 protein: CASSKLQAEAFF
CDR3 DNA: TGTGCCAGCAGTAAACTACAAGCTGAAGCTTTCTTT

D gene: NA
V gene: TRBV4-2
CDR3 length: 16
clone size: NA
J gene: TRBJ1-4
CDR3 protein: CASSQDPIQGGEKLFF
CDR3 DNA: TGTGCCAGCAGCCAAGATCCCATACAGGGAGGTGAAAAACTGTTTTTT

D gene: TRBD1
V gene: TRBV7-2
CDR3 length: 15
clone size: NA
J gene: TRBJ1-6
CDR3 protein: CASSLEGTGDSPLHF
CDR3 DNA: TGTGCCAGCAGCTTAGAAGGGACAGGGGATTCACCCCTCCACTTT

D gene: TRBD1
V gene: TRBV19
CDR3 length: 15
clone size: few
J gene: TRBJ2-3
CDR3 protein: CASSMGQALTDTQYF
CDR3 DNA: TGTGCCAGTAGTATGGGACAGGCGCTCACAGATACGCAGTATTTT

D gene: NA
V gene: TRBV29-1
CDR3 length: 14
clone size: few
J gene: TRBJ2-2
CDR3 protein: CSVETGPNTGELFF
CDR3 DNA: TGCAGCGTAGAGACAGGACCGAACACCGGGGAGCTGTTTTTT

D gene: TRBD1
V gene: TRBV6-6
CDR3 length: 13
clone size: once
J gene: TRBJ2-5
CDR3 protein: CASSQRQGETQYF
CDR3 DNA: TGTGCCAGCAGTCAAAGACAGGGGGAGACCCAGTACTTC

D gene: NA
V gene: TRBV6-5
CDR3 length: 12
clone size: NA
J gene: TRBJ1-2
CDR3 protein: CASTGQLYGYTF
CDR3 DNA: TGTGCCAGCACAGGGCAGCTCTATGGCTACACCTTC

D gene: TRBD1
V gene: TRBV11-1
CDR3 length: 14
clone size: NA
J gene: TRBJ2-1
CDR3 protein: CASSFRDRDHEQFF
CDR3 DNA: TGTGCCAGCAGCTTCCGGGACAGGGACCATGAGCAGTTCTTC

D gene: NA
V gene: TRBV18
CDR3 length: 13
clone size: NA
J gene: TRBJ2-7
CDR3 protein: CASSPESGSEQYF
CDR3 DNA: TGTGCCAGCTCACCAGAGAGCGGTTCCGAGCAGTACTTC

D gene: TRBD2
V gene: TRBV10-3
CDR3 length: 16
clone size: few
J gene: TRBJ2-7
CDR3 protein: CAITAGTSGSRDEQYF
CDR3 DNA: TGTGCCATCACCGCCGGGACTAGCGGGAGTAGGGACGAGCAGTACTTC

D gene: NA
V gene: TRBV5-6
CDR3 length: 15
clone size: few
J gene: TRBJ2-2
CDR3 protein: CASSGQGRDTGELFF
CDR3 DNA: TGTGCCAGCAGCGGCCAGGGTAGGGACACCGGGGAGCTGTTTTTT

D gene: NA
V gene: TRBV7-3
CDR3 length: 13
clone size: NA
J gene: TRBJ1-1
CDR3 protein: CASSITRNTEAFF
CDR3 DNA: TGTGCCAGCAGCATCACAAGGAACACTGAAGCTTTCTTT

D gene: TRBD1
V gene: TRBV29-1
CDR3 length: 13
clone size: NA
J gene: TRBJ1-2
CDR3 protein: CSVEDGTVYGYTF
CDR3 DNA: TGCAGCGTTGAAGATGGGACAGTCTATGGCTACACCTTC

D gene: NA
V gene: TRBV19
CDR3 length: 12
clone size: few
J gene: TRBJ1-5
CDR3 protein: CASSILHQPQHF
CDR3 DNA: TGTGCCAGTAGTATTCTTCATCAGCCCCAGCATTTT

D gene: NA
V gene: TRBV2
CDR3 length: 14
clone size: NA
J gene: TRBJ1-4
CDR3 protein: CASSEGATNEKLFF
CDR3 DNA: TGTGCCAGCAGTGAGGGGGCAACTAATGAAAAACTGTTTTTT

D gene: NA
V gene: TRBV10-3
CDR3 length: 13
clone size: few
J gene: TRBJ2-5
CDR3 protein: CAISEGNQETQYF
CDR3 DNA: TGTGCCATCAGTGAAGGGAACCAAGAGACCCAGTACTTC

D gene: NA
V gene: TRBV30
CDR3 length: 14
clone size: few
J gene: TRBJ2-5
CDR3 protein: CAWSVLGAGETQYF
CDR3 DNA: TGTGCCTGGAGTGTACTGGGGGCCGGGGAGACCCAGTACTTC

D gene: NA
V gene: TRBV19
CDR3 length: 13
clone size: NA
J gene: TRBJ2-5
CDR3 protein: CASSRGHEETQYF
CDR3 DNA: TGTGCCAGTAGTAGAGGACACGAAGAGACCCAGTACTTC

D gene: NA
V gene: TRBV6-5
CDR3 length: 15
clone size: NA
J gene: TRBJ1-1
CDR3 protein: CASGVEGHINTEAFF
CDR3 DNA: TGTGCCAGCGGCGTAGAGGGACACATAAACACTGAAGCTTTCTTT

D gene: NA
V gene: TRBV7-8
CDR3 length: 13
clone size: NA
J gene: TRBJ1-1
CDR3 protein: CASSSRVNTEAFF
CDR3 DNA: TGTGCCAGCAGCTCCCGGGTGAACACTGAAGCTTTCTTT

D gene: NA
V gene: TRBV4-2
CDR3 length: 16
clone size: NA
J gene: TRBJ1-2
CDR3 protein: CASSQPGDGEGYGYTF
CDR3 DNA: TGTGCCAGCAGCCAGCCTGGGGACGGCGAGGGGTATGGCTACACCTTC

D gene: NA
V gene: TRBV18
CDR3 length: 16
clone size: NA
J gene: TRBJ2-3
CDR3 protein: CASSPQVADYTDTQYF
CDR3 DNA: TGTGCCAGCTCACCACAAGTAGCGGACTACACAGATACGCAGTATTTT

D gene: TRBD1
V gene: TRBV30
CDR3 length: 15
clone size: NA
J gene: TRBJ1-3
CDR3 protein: CAWSRTGNSGNTIYF
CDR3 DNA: TGTGCCTGGAGTAGGACAGGCAACTCTGGAAACACCATATATTTT

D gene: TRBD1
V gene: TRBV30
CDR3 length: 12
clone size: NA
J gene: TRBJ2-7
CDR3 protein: CAWSPGQGGQYF
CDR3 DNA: TGTGCCTGGAGTCCAGGACAGGGCGGGCAGTACTTC

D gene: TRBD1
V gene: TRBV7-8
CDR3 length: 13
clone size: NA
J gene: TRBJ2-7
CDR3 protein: CASSIGQGYEQYF
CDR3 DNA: TGTGCCAGCAGCATCGGACAGGGCTACGAGCAGTACTTC

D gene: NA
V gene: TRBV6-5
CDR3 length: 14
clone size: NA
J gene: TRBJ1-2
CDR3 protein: CASSYTGRPYGYTF
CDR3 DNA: TGTGCCAGCAGTTACACGGGACGGCCATATGGCTACACCTTC

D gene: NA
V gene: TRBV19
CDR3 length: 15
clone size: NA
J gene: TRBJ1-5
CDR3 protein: CASSPTTGINQPQHF
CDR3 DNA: TGTGCCAGTAGTCCCACAACAGGCATCAATCAGCCCCAGCATTTT

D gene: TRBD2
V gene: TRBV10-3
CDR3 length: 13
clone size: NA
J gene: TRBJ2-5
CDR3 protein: CAINGPGGETQYF
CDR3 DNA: TGTGCCATCAATGGACCGGGGGGAGAGACCCAGTACTTC

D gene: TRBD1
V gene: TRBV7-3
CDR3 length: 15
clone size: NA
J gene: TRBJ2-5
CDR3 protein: CASSPLGQGGETQYF
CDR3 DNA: TGTGCCAGCAGCCCTTTGGGACAGGGTGGGGAGACCCAGTACTTC

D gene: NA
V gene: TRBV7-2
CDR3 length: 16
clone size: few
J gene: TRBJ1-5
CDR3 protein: CASSLGRAGREQPQHF
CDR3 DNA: TGTGCCAGCAGCTTAGGCCGGGCAGGGAGGGAACAGCCCCAGCATTTT

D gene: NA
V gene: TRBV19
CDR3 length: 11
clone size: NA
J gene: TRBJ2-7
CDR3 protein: CASSGQRGQYF
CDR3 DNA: TGTGCCAGCTCAGGACAGCGCGGGCAGTACTTC

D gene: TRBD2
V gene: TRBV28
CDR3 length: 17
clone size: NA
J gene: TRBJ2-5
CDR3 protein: CASSLFRSSGSFETQYF
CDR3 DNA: TGTGCCAGCAGTTTATTTAGGTCTAGCGGGAGCTTTGAGACCCAGTACTTC

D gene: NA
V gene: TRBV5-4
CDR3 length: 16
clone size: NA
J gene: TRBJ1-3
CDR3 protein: CASSLLTGFSGNTIYF
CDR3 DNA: TGTGCCAGCAGCCTACTGACAGGTTTCTCTGGAAACACCATATATTTT

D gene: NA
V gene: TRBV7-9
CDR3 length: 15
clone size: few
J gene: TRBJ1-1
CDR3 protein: CASSFSGTKNTEAFF
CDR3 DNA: TGTGCCAGCAGCTTCAGCGGGACAAAGAACACTGAAGCTTTCTTT

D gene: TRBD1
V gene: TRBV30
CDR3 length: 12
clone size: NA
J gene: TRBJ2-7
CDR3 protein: CALAQGAYEQYF
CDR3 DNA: TGTGCCCTGGCACAGGGGGCCTACGAGCAGTACTTC

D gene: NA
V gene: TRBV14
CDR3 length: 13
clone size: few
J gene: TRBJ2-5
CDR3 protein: CASSRQGQETQYF
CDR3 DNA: TGTGCCAGCAGCCGCCAGGGGCAAGAGACCCAGTACTTC

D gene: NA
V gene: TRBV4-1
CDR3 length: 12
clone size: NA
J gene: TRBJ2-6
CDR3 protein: CASSHEEHVLTF
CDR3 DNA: TGCGCCAGCAGCCACGAGGAACACGTCCTGACTTTC

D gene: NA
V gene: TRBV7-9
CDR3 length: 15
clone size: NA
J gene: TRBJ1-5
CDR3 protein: CASSPDGPGLGPQHF
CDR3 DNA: TGTGCCAGCAGCCCCGATGGGCCAGGGCTAGGGCCCCAGCATTTT

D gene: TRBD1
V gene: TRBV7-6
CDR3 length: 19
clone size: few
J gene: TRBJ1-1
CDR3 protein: CASSFLGGTGDAVNTEAFF
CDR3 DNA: TGTGCCAGCAGCTTCTTGGGGGGGACAGGGGACGCGGTTAACACTGAAGCTTTCTTT

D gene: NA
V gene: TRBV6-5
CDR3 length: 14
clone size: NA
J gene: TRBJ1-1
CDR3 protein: CAISERHMNTEAFF
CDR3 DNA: TGTGCCATCAGTGAGCGACACATGAACACTGAAGCTTTCTTT

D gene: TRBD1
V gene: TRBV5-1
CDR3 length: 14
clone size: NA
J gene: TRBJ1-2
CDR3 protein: CASSSPTGNYGYTF
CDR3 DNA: TGCGCCAGCAGCTCGCCGACAGGGAACTATGGCTACACCTTC

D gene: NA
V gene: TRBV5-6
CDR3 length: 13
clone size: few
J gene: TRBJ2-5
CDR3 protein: CASSFLTGETQYF
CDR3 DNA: TGTGCCAGCAGCTTCTTGACAGGAGAGACCCAGTACTTC